This T cell receptor (beta chain) was profiled in a study of molecular identifiers for immune sequencing clone quantification. Sequencing libraries of naive CD8 cells derived from approximately 20,000 to 980,000 sorted cells with 10%, 30% or 50% RNA. On this clonotype itself: The germline gene is not matched at one end of the junction; a read error may be the cause.

In TCRdb, the PCR reads were re-called with MiXCR into one record per CDR3 protein. The repertoire holds around 460,000 distinct CDR3 sequences, around 25% seen once, with around 0.78% in the top ten. The material sequenced was naive CD8+ T cells from blood, with Jurkat cell RNA spiked in. Subset indicated: FACS-sorted CD8+CD4-CCR7+CD45RA+ naive T cells. The sequence was obtained from a human donor in good health. Some libraries in this study had Jurkat cell RNA spiked in.

The CDR3 here is CASSLGGANCGYTF. The CDR3 bases are TGTGCCAGCAGTTTAGGGGGGGCTAACTGTGGCTACACCTTC. V is TRBV28 and J is TRBJ1-2; a weak D match, TRBD1 (6 bases). Looked up from germline, CDR1 is MDHEN and CDR2 is SYDVKM. This CDR3 spans 14 amino acids.